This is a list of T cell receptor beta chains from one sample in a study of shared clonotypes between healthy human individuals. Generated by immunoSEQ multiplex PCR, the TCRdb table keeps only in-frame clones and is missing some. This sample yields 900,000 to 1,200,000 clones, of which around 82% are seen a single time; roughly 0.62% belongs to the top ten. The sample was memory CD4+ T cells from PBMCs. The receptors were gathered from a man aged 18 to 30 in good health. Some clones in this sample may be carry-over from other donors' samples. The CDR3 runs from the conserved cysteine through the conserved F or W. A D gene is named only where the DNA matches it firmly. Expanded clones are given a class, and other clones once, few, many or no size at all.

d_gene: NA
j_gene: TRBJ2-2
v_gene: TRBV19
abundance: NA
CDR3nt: TGTGCCAGTAGTCATTCTAAAGTGGCCGGGGAGCTGTTTTTT
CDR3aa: CASSHSKVAGELFF

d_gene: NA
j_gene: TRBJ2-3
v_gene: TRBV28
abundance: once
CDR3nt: TGTGCCACGTCTGGGAGGGACACGATAGATACGCAGTATTTT
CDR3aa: CATSGRDTIDTQYF

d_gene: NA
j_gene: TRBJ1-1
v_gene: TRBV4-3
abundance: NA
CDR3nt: TGCGCCAGCAGCCAAGATGGCCGGATGAACACTGAAGCTTTCTTT
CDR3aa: CASSQDGRMNTEAFF

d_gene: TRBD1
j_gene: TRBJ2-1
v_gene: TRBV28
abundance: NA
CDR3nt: TGTGCCAGCAAGGGACAGGTGGGTACCAATGAGCAGTTCTTC
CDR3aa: CASKGQVGTNEQFF

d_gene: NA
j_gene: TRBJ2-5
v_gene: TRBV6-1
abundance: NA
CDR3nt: TGTGCCAGCAGTGAACTGGGGTCCCAAGAGACCCAGTACTTC
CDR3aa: CASSELGSQETQYF

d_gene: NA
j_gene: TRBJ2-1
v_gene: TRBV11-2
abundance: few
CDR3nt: TGTGCCAGCAGCGGGGCACCCCACATTGGTAATGAGCAGTTCTTC
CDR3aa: CASSGAPHIGNEQFF

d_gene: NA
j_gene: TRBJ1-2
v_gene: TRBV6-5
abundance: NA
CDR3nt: TGTGCCAGCACCCGGGGAACGAACTATGGCTACACCTTC
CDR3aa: CASTRGTNYGYTF

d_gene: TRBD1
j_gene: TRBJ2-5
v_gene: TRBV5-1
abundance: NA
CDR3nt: TGCGCCAGCAGCTTGGGGGACAGGGGGCGCGGAGAGACCCAGTACTTC
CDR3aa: CASSLGDRGRGETQYF

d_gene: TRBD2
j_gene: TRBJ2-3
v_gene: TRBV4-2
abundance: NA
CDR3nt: TGTGCCAGCAGCCAAGCCGGGACTAGCCAACAAGAGTATTTT
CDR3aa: CASSQAGTSQQEYF

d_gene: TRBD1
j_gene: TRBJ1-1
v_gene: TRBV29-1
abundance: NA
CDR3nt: TGCAGCGGCCACAGGGGGGGAATGAACACTGAAGCTTTCTTT
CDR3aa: CSGHRGGMNTEAFF

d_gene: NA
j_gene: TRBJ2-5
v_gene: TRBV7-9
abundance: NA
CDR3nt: TGTGCCAGCAGCTTAGTCCGAGAGACCCAGTACTTC
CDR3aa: CASSLVRETQYF

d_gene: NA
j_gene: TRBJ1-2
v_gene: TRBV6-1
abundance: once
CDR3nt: TGTGCCAGCAGTGACCGGGACAACTATGGCTACACCTTC
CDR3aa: CASSDRDNYGYTF

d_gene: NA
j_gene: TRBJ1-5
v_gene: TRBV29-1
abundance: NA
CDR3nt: TGCAGCGTTGAAACTGGGGATAATCAGCCCCAGCATTTT
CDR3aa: CSVETGDNQPQHF

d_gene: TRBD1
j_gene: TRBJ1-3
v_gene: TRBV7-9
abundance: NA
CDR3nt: TGTGCCAGCAGCTACAATACCGACAGGGTTGGAAACACCATATATTTT
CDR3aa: CASSYNTDRVGNTIYF

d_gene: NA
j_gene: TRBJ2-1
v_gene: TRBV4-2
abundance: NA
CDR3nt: TGTGCCAGCAGCCAAGAGGCCGAAATTGCCTACAATGAGCAGTTCTTC
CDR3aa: CASSQEAEIAYNEQFF

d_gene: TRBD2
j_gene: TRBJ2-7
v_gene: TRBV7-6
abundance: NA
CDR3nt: TGTGCCAGCAGCCCACGGGGGGACTCCTACGAGCAGTACTTC
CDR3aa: CASSPRGDSYEQYF

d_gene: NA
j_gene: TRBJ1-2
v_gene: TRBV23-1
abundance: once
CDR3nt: TGCGCCAGCAGTCAATGGGGGGGCGCCCAGTCTAACTATGGCTACACCTTC
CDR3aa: CASSQWGGAQSNYGYTF

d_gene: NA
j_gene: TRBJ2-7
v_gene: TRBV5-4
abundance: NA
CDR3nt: TGTGCCAGCAGCACCGGCCCCGGGGGTGGCTACGAGCAGTACTTC
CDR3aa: CASSTGPGGGYEQYF

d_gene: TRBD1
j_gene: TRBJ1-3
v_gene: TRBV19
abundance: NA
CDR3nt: TGTGCCAGTACCATGCGGGGGACAGGGACTTTCCGCTCTGGAAACACCATATATTTT
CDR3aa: CASTMRGTGTFRSGNTIYF

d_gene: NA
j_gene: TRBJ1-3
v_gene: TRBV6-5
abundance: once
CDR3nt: TGTGCCAGCAGCTCCACTGTAACTGGAAACACCATATATTTT
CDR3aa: CASSSTVTGNTIYF

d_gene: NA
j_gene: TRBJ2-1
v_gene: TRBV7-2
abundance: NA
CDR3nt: TGTGCCAGCAGCTTCTTCCAGGTTTCCTACAATGAGCAGTTCTTC
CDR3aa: CASSFFQVSYNEQFF

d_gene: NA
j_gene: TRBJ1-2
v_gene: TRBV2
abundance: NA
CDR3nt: TGTGCCAGCAGTGAAATCGCGCAGAACTTC
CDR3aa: CASSEIAQNF

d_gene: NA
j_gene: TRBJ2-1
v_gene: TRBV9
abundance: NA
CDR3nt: TGTGCCAGCAGCGTAGGTCGGGGCCACTACAATGAGCAGTTCTTC
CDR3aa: CASSVGRGHYNEQFF